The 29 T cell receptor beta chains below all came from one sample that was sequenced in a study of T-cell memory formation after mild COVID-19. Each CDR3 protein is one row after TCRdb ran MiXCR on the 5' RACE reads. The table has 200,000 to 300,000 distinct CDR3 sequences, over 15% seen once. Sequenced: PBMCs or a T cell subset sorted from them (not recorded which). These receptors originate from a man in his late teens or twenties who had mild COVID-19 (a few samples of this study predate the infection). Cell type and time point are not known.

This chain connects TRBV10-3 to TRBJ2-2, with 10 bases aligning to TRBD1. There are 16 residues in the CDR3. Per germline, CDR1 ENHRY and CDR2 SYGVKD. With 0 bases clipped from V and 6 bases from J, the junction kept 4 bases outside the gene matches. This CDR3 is CAISESGTGVAGELFF. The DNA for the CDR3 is TGTGCCATCAGTGAGTCGGGGACAGGGGTCGCCGGGGAGCTGTTTTTT.

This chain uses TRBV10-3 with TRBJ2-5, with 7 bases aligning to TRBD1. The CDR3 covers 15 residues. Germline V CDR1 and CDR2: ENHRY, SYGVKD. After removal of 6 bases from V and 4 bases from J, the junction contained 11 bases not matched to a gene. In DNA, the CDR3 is TGTGCCATCAGCCCCGGACAGGCCAGAGGAGAGACCCAGTACTTC. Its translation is CAISPGQARGETQYF.

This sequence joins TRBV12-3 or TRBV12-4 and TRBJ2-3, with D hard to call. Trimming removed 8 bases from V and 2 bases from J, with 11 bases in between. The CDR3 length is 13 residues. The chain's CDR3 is CASRKDLTDTQYF. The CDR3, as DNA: TGTGCCAGCCGGAAAGACCTCACAGATACGCAGTATTTT.

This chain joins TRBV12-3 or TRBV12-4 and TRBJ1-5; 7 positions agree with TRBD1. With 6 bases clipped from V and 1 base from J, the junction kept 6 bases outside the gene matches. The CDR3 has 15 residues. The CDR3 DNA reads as TGTGCCAGCAGCCTTGACAGGGCGAGCAATCAGCCCCAGCATTTT. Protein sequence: CASSLDRASNQPQHF.

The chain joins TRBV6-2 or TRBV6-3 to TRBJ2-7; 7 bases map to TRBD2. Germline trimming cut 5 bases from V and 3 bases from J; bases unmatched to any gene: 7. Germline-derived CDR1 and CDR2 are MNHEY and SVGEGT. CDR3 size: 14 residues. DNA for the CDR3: TGTGCCAGCAGTCCTGGACTAGTTGACTACGAGCAGTACGTC. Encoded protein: CASSPGLVDYEQYV.

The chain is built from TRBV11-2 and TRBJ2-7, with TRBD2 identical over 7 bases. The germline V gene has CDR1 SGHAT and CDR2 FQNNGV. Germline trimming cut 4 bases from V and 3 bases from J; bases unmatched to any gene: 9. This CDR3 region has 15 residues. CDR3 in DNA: TGTGCCAGCAGCTCAGGACTAGTCGGGGGCTACGAGCAGTACTTC. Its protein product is CASSSGLVGGYEQYF. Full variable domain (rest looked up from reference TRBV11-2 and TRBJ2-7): EAGVAQSPRYKIIEKRQSVAFWCNPISGHATLYWYQQILGQGPKLLIQFQNNGVVDDSQLPKDRFSAERLKGVDSTLKIQPAKLEDSAVYLCASSSGLVGGYEQYFGPGTRLTVT.

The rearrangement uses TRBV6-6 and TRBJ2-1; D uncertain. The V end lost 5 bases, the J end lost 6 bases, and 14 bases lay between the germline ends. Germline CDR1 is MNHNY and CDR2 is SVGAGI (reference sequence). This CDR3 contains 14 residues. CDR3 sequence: CASSPRTRINEQFF. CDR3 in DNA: TGTGCCAGCAGTCCAAGGACGAGAATCAATGAGCAGTTCTTC.

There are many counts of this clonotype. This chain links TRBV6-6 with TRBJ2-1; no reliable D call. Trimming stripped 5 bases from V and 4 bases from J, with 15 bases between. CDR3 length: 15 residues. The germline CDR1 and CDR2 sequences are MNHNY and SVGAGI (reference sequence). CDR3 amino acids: CASSRPQLDYNEQFF. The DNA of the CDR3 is TGTGCCAGCAGTCGACCACAGCTGGATTACAATGAGCAGTTCTTC.

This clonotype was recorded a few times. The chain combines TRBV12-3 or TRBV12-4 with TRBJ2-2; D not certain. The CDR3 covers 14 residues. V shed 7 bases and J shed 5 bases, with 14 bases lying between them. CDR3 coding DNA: TGTGCCAGCATCGGACGTCAAAGGACCGGGGAGCTGTTTTTT. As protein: CASIGRQRTGELFF.

CDR3 sequence (DNA): TGCGCCAGCAGCCGGACAGGGTCTAACTATGGCTACACCTTC. This codes for CASSRTGSNYGYTF. The V call is TRBV4-1, the J call TRBJ1-2; 8 nucleotides agree with TRBD1. V shed 4 bases and J 0 bases; nucleotides not matched to a gene: 1. The germline V gene has CDR1 MGHRA and CDR2 YSYEKL. The CDR3 sequence is 14 residues long.

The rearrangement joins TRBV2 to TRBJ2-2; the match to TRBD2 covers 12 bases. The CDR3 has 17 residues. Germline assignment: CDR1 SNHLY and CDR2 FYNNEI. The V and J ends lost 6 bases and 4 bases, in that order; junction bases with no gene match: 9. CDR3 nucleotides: TGTGCCAGCAGGTCTCTAGCGGGGGGGCCTGGCACCGGGGAGCTGTTTTTT. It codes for CASRSLAGGPGTGELFF.

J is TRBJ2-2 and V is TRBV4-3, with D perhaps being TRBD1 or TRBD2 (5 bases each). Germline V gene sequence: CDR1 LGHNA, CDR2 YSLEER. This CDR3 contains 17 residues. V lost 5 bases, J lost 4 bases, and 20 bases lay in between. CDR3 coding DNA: TGCGCCAGCAGCTGCATACGGGACGCGGCCACCACCGGGGAGCTGTTTTTT. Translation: CASSCIRDAATTGELFF.

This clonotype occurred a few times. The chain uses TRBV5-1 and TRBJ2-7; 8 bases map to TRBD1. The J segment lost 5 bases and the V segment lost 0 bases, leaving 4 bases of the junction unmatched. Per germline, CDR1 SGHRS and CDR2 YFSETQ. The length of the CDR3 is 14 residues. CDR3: CASSLGDRKDEQYV. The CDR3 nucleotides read TGCGCCAGCAGCTTGGGGGACAGGAAGGACGAGCAGTACGTC.

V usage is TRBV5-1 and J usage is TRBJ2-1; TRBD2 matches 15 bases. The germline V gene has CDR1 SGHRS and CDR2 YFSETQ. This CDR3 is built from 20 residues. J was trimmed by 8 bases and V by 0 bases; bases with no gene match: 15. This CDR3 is CASSLARTSGGGYATDEQFF. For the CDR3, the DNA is TGCGCCAGCAGCTTGGCCCGGACTAGCGGGGGGGGGTACGCTACGGATGAGCAGTTCTTC.

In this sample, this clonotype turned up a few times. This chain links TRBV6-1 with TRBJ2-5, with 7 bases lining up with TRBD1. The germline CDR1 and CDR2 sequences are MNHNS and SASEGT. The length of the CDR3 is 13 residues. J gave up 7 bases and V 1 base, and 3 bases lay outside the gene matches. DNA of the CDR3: TGTGCCAGCAGTGAAGAGGGGGCCGGGACCCAGTACTTC. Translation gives CASSEEGAGTQYF.

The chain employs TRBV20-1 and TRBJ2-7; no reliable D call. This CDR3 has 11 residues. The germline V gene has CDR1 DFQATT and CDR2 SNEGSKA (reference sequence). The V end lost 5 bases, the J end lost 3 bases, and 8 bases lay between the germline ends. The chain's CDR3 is CSAANDYEQYV. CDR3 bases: TGCAGTGCTGCCAACGACTACGAGCAGTACGTC.

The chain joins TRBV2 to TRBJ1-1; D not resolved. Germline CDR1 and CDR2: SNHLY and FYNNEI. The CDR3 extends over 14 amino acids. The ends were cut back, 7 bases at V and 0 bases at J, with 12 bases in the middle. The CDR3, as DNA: TGTGCCAGCAACCTCCGACACTTGAACACTGAAGCTTTCTTT. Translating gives CASNLRHLNTEAFF.

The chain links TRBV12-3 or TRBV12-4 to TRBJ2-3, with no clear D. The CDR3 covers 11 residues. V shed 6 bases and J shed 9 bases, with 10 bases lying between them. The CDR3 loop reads CASSPQRTQYF. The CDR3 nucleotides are TGTGCCAGCAGCCCTCAGAGAACGCAGTATTTT.

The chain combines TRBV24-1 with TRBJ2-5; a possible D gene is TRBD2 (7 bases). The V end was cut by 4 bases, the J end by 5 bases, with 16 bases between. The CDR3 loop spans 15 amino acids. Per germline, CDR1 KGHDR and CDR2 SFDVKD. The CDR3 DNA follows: TGTGCCACCAGTGACCCAGGGAGGGGGGGTGAGACCCAGTACTTC. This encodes CATSDPGRGGETQYF.

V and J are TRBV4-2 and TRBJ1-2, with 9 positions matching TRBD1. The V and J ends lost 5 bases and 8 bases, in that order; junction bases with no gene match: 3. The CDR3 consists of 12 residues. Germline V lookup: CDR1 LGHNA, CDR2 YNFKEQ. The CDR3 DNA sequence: TGTGCCAGCAGCACGGACAGGGGCGGCTACACCTTC. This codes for CASSTDRGGYTF.

The CDR3 DNA follows: TGTGCCAGCAGCAGCGGGACAGCTCATAATGAAAAACTGTTTTTT. Translating it yields CASSSGTAHNEKLFF. The chain is built from TRBV2 and TRBJ1-4; 7 positions match TRBD1. Trimming at V came to 6 bases and at J to 4 bases, leaving 8 bases not matched to a gene. The CDR3 runs to 15 residues. The germline gives CDR1 SNHLY, CDR2 FYNNEI.

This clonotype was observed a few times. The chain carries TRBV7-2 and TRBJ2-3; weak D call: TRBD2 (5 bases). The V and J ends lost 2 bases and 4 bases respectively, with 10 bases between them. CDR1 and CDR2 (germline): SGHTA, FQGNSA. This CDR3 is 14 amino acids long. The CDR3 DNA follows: TGTGCCAGCAGCTTAACGGAGGTCGCAGATACGCAGTATTTT. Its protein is CASSLTEVADTQYF.

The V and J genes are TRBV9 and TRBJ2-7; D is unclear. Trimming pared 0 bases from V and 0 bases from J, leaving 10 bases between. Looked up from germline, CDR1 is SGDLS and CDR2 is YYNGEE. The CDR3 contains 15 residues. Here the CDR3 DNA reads TGTGCCAGCAGCGTAGGTTGGGGAAGCTCCTACGAGCAGTACTTC. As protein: CASSVGWGSSYEQYF.

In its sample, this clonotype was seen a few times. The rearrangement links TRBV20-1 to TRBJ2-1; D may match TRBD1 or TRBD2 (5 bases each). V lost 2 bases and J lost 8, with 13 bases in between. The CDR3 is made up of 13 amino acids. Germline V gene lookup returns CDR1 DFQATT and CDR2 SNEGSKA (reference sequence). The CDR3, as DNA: TGCAGTGCTAGACAGGGCATGGGGGATGAGCAGTTCTTC. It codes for CSARQGMGDEQFF.

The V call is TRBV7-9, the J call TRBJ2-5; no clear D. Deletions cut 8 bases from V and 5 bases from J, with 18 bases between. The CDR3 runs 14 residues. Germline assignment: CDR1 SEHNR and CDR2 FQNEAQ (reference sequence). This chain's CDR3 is CASSSPRGQETQYF. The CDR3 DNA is TGTGCCAGCTCGTCCCCCCGCGGTCAGGAGACCCAGTACTTC.

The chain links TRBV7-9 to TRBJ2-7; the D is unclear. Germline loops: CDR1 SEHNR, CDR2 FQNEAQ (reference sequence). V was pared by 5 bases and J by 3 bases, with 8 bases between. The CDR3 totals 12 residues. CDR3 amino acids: CASSPSLYEQYF. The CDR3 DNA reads TGTGCCAGCAGCCCCAGCCTCTACGAGCAGTACTTC.

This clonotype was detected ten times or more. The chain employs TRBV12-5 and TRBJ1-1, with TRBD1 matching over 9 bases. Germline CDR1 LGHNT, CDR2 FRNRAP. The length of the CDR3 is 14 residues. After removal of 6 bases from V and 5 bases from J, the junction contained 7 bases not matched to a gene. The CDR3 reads CASGAGTGITEAFF. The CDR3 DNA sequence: TGTGCTAGTGGAGCCGGGACAGGGATAACTGAAGCTTTCTTT.

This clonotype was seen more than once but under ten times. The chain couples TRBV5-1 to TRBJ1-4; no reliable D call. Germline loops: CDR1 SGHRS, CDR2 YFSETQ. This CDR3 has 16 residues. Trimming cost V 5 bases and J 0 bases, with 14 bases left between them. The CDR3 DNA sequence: TGCGCCAGCAGTCGAGGAACAGCCCCAACTAATGAAAAACTGTTTTTT. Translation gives CASSRGTAPTNEKLFF.

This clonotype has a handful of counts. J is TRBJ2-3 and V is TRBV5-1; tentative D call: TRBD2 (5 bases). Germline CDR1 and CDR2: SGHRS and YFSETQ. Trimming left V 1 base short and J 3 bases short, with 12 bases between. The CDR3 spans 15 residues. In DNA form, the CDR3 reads TGCGCCAGCAGCTTGAACGGAGGTGGGACAGATACGCAGTATTTT. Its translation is CASSLNGGGTDTQYF.